The T cell receptor (beta chain) under discussion was sequenced for a study of T cell responses to AZD1222 COVID-19 vaccine. Findings and limits, study-wide: Spike-spanning, vaccine-associated CD4 TCRs were dominant at 160-218 and 743-854. Donors were largely white British and mainly female; clonal diversity was possibly underestimated. Among AZD1222 vaccinees, only 5 to 7 were seropositive at baseline. None of the repertoires were sampled until the peak T cell response had passed.

This clone has a single count. Its antigen is still unknown. Clones were read by immunoSEQ multiplex PCR, and TCRdb kept only the in-frame ones, dropping some. The sample has about 96,000 clones; 80% to 90% are singletons. Germline loops: CDR1 SGHNT, CDR2 YYREEE (reference sequence). The CDR3 covers 13 residues. Trimming stripped 4 bases from V and 4 bases from J, with 11 bases between. The chain uses TRBV5-4 and TRBJ1-2; perhaps TRBD1 as D (6 bases). The sequences come from peripheral blood, collected on day 0 of AZD1222 vaccination. This clonotype was obtained from an adult in good health. Here the CDR3 reads CASSQDSSYGYTF. The CDR3 region has the DNA TGTGCCAGCAGCCAGGACAGTTCCTATGGCTACACCTTC.